This T cell receptor beta chain was recovered during a study of cytomegalovirus exposure and HLA in healthy donors. The PCR ran on 60 Vbeta and 13 Jbeta primers. TCRdb's table, derived via immunoSEQ multiplex PCR, lists solely in-frame clones and lacks some. The top ten hold 2.5% to 3% of the sample, which has more than 80,000 clones, 75% seen once. Study-level results: Fewer N-insertions (relative to the roughly 670-donor mean) were reportedly seen in an Asian-associated ancestry cluster in a later analysis.

A note on this clone: Its specificity is unknown.

The CDR3 is 15 amino acids. Trimming removed 3 bases from V and 4 bases from J; junction bases left unmatched: 8. CDR1 is SGHNT, CDR2 YYREEE, per germline (reference sequence). Sequencing used PBMCs. The chain is built from TRBV5-4 and TRBJ1-2; 8 bases are shared with TRBD1. The sequence was obtained from a male donor in good health and CMV-seropositive. CDR3 residues: CASSSGQGIFYGYTF. The CDR3 DNA follows: TGTGCCAGCAGCTCCGGACAGGGAATTTTCTATGGCTACACCTTC.